Reported below is one TCR beta chain. The antigen remains unidentified. These data belong to a study of T cell responses to AZD1222 COVID-19 vaccine. For the study at large: Analysis merged second doses at about 4 or about 12 weeks.

General study findings and limits: The study found Spike-specific TCR breadth and depth rose after two AZD1222 doses. Repertoire collection took place solely once the T cell response had peaked. CD4 TCRs associated with vaccination spanned spike, dominating at 160-218 and 743-854.

Generated by immunoSEQ multiplex PCR, the TCRdb table keeps only in-frame clones and is missing some. Of 45,000 or so clones listed, 75% to 85% are singletons. CDR1 MNHEY and CDR2 SMNVEV come from the germline V gene (reference sequence). The length of the CDR3 is 12 residues. V lost 3 bases, J lost 6 bases, and 8 bases lay in between. Specimen: peripheral blood, collected on day 0 of AZD1222 vaccination. The source is an adult in good health. The gene calls are TRBV27 and TRBJ2-5, with a weak D call TRBD2 (5 bases). The CDR3 bases are TGTGCCAGCAGTTTTGAGGGCCAGACCCAGTACTTC. Its translation is CASSFEGQTQYF.